The sequence of this T cell receptor beta chain was determined in a study of identifying expanded T cells in peripheral blood (dated by TCRdb to between 2017 and 2020). Looking at the study overall: Technical replicates were generated by sequencing separate aliquots of the same genomic DNA pool, and four replicates were compared pairwise. Results and caveats for the whole study, not just this receptor: About 1.1 differentially abundant clones were flagged by the binomial model between technical replicates, whereas about 15 and 18 were flagged over around two weeks and four weeks, respectively. For all healthy donors, the variance in clone template counts between approximately 2-week samples rose significantly as total template count increased. The authors expected that over much longer intervals, such as months to years, biological variance in healthy repertoires might increase even further. Both the number of clones called differentially abundant and the false-positive rate were significantly reduced by the beta-binomial model across all healthy-donor time intervals.

During the collection period, no immune events, such as infections, were documented for the healthy donors. Healthy-donor blood repertoires served as a training cohort to calibrate time-dependent variance in a beta-binomial model of T-cell clone differential abundance. There were roughly 10 healthy donors in the training cohort, of whom 3 were female and 7 were male. The donors were between roughly 29 and 70 years old, with an average age of 43 years. Whole blood was collected from each healthy donor at three time points spaced 2 to 3 weeks apart and obtained from a commercial supplier. For immunosequencing, genomic DNA was extracted from unsorted whole blood. CDR1 and CDR2, per the germline V gene, are KGHSH and LQKENI. Counted from cysteine to phenylalanine, this CDR3 has 12 amino acids. The sequence is cut down to CDR3 DNA, 36 bases in frame from base 1. The germline ends are 7 bases apart after V is trimmed by 4 bases and J by 6 bases.

As concerns this clone: Its antigen is still unknown. No qualities accompany the bases; no much larger clone lies one base away.

The immunoSEQ Assay, which uses bias-controlled multiplex PCR amplification of genomic DNA, was used to profile TCRbeta CDR3 regions. As for the authors' bioinformatics: To quantify the absolute abundance of each unique TCRbeta CDR3 region, the sequences were collapsed and filtered. Differential abundance was tested with two models: a binomial (Fisher-equivalent) model and a beta-binomial model that adds time-dependent variance fitted from healthy donors. Clones with fewer than 5 combined templates were excluded, and clones with Benjamini-Hochberg FDR below 0.01 were called differentially abundant. Beta-binomial variance was modeled as a function of total template count across the two samples using the form v = (b*log(k)+a)^2. TCRdb stores this immuneACCESS table with in-frame sequences only. Part of the clones is absent; in the studies checked, under half of the shortfall reflects unresolved V genes, and no reason is known for the rest. V, J and clone size derive from that table, while D and trimming were established from the DNA sequence. The sample includes more than 85,000 clones, with approximately 88% observed a single time. Around 14% of the sample is in the top ten clones.

The sequence is built from TRBV18 and TRBJ2-1, with no D gene named confidently. The sequence was collected from a person aged 18 to 70 in good health. Source material: blood. The DNA sequence is given as TGTGCCAGCTCACTCAGCAGCAATGAGCAGTTCTTC. Its protein is CASSLSSNEQFF.